The 22 T cell receptor beta chains given below trace back to one sample, sequenced in a study of CD8+ T cells in alopecia areata. The authors extracted RNA and reverse transcribed it into cDNA as the sequencing template. This table comes from immunoSEQ multiplex PCR, and its TCRdb copy is limited to in-frame clones, with some not included. This sample has 150,000 or so clones; roughly 52% occur once, and the top ten carry 15% to 20%. Treatment here: oral pan-JAK inhibitor, 5-10 mg twice daily. Here the sequenced sample was CD8+ T cells sorted from blood, taken at week 4, from a patient treated with tofacitinib. These receptors all stem from a human donor with alopecia areata.

This chain joins TRBV4-1 and TRBJ1-1; the D gene is possibly TRBD1 (5 bases). Trimming took 0 bases from V and 3 from J, leaving 14 bases between them. CDR3 length: 16 amino acids. Germline V CDR1 and CDR2: MGHRA, YSYEKL. The CDR3: CASSQERGIKYTEAFF. CDR3 bases: TGCGCCAGCAGCCAAGAGCGGGGGATTAAGTACACTGAAGCTTTCTTT.

Only a few counts were recorded for this clone. The chain combines TRBV4-2 with TRBJ2-2; 8 bases are shared with TRBD2. The CDR3 has 17 residues. Looked up from germline, CDR1 is LGHNA and CDR2 is YNFKEQ. V lost 1 base to trimming and J lost 7 bases; unmatched junction nucleotides: 11. The CDR3 bases are TGTGCCAGCAGCCAAGTGTTGCAAGCGGGGGTAGGCGGGGAGCTGTTTTTT. It is translated as CASSQVLQAGVGGELFF.

This clone has more than one count but fewer than ten. This chain uses TRBV27 with TRBJ1-1; TRBD1 might be the D (5 bases). Germline V gene data show CDR1 as MNHEY and CDR2 as SMNVEV (reference sequence). CDR3 length: 14 amino acids. The germline V and J ends were trimmed by 6 bases and 1 base, with 12 bases remaining between them. CDR3 residues: CASRNTGPNTEAFF. CDR3 nucleotide sequence: TGTGCCAGCAGAAATACAGGACCGAACACTGAAGCTTTCTTT.

This chain connects TRBV9 to TRBJ1-1; 8 positions agree with TRBD1. This CDR3 is 13 amino acids long. Trimming cost V 0 bases and J 10 bases; bases outside gene matches: 5. Per germline, CDR1 SGDLS and CDR2 YYNGEE. In nucleotides, the CDR3 is TGTGCCAGCAGCGTAGGGGCAGGGGGCAGAGCTTTCTTT. The encoded protein is CASSVGAGGRAFF.

This clone was counted only a few times. This sequence joins TRBV14 and TRBJ1-4, with 7 bases aligning to TRBD1. With 6 bases clipped from V and 8 bases from J, the junction kept 9 bases outside the gene matches. The germline CDR1 and CDR2 sequences are SGHDN and FVKESK. The CDR3 has 14 amino acids. CDR3 bases: TGTGCCAGCAGTCGACAGGGAATGGGGGAAAAACTGTTTTTT. Translated: CASSRQGMGEKLFF.

The J gene is TRBJ1-1, the V gene TRBV10-2, with a possible D match to TRBD1 (5 bases). Germline assignment: CDR1 WSHSY and CDR2 SAAADI. The CDR3 has 12 amino acids. Trimming removed 4 bases from V and 7 bases from J, with 10 bases in between. This CDR3 reads CASSAQGDEAFF. The CDR3 DNA follows: TGCGCCAGCAGTGCGCAGGGCGATGAAGCTTTCTTT.

This clone occurred a few times. Here the CDR3 reads CASSEREGQNEQYF. CDR3 DNA sequence: TGTGCCAGCAGTGAAAGGGAGGGTCAGAACGAGCAGTACTTC. The chain couples TRBV2 to TRBJ2-7, with 7 positions matching TRBD2. Germline lookup yields CDR1 SNHLY and CDR2 FYNNEI. The J segment lost 5 bases and the V segment lost 2 bases, leaving 6 bases of the junction unmatched. This CDR3 has 14 residues.

The CDR3 nucleotides are TGTGCCTGGAGTCTTACTCGGGCCGAGCAGTACTTC. As protein: CAWSLTRAEQYF. The V gene is TRBV30, the J gene TRBJ2-7; D gene uncertain. CDR1 is GTSNPN and CDR2 is SVGIG in the germline V gene (reference sequence). There are 12 residues in the CDR3. Trimming removed 2 bases at V and 6 bases at J, with 11 bases between.

V gene TRBV2 combines with J gene TRBJ2-1; possible D gene TRBD1, 6 bases. This CDR3 comprises 12 residues. Trimming left V 6 bases short and J 8 bases short, with 11 bases between. Germline V lookup: CDR1 SNHLY, CDR2 FYNNEI. The DNA of the CDR3 is TGTGCCAGCAGACTCAGGGGAGATGAGCAGTTCTTC. Translated, it gives CASRLRGDEQFF.

This chain links TRBV14 with TRBJ1-2, with 9 bases fitting TRBD1. After removal of 0 bases from V and 5 bases from J, the junction contained 1 base not matched to a gene. The germline gives CDR1 SGHDN, CDR2 FVKESK. The CDR3 is 14 residues long. This CDR3 reads CASSQDDRGYGYTF. Here the CDR3 DNA reads TGTGCCAGCAGCCAAGATGACAGGGGGTATGGCTACACCTTC.

The chain recombines TRBV6-5 with TRBJ1-1; D is unclear. The CDR3 is made up of 14 amino acids. Germline CDR1 and CDR2: MNHEY and SVGAGI. With 4 bases removed from V and 0 bases from J, the gap between germline ends came to 9 bases. Here the CDR3 DNA reads TGTGCCAGCAGTTTATCCGGCCTGAACACTGAAGCTTTCTTT. Translation gives CASSLSGLNTEAFF.

This clone was detected a few times. The V gene is TRBV29-1, the J gene TRBJ2-1, with 12 bases identical to TRBD2. The CDR3 contains 14 residues. With V trimmed by 0 bases and J by 6 bases, 0 bases remained unmatched. The V gene's germline CDR1 is SQVTM and CDR2 ANQGSEA. The CDR3 sequence: CSVEELAGGNEQFF. The CDR3 DNA reads as TGCAGCGTTGAAGAACTAGCGGGGGGCAATGAGCAGTTCTTC.

This clone came up a few times. The rearrangement links TRBV15 to TRBJ1-5; no clear D gene. This CDR3 comprises 13 residues. V lost 3 bases and J lost 6, with 9 bases in between. Per germline, CDR1 LNHNV and CDR2 YYDKDF (reference sequence). The CDR3: CATSSWGRQPQHF. The CDR3 bases are TGTGCCACCAGCAGTTGGGGTCGTCAGCCCCAGCATTTT.

This chain's CDR3 is CASSHDRVTDTQYF. CDR3 sequence (DNA): TGCGCCAGCAGTCACGACAGGGTCACAGATACGCAGTATTTT. The chain links TRBV5-1 to TRBJ2-3; TRBD1 agrees at 7 bases. J was trimmed by 2 bases and V by 5 bases; bases with no gene match: 5. This CDR3 has 14 residues. The germline V gene has CDR1 SGHRS and CDR2 YFSETQ.

V usage is TRBV27 and J usage is TRBJ2-7; 7 bases fit TRBD1. CDR3 length: 13 residues. Trimming took 5 bases from V and 5 from J; bases not matched to a gene: 6. Germline-derived CDR1 and CDR2 are MNHEY and SMNVEV (reference sequence). CDR3 DNA sequence: TGTGCCAGCAGTCTCGACAGGGCCCACGAGCAGTACTTC. It yields the protein CASSLDRAHEQYF.

This clone was seen a handful of times. The chain uses TRBV13 and TRBJ2-7; 7 bases are a match to TRBD2. The germline V gene has CDR1 PRHDT and CDR2 FYEKMQ (reference sequence). The CDR3 runs to 13 residues. V lost 8 bases and J lost 0; bases outside the gene matches: 4. The CDR3 reads CASGGLSSYEQYF. The CDR3 DNA follows: TGTGCCAGCGGGGGACTAAGCTCCTACGAGCAGTACTTC. The full variable domain, with the rest looked up from reference TRBV13 and TRBJ2-7, is AAGVIQSPRHLIKEKRETATLKCYPIPRHDTVYWYQQGPGQDPQFLISFYEKMQSDKGSIPDRFSAQQFSDYHSELNMSSLELGDSALYFCASGGLSSYEQYFGPGTRLTVT.

This clone was counted only a few times. The chain links TRBV7-9 to TRBJ1-6; no clear D. The length of the CDR3 is 17 residues. Germline V gene sequence: CDR1 SEHNR, CDR2 FQNEAQ (reference sequence). V was trimmed by 3 bases and J by 8 bases, leaving 20 bases between them. In nucleotides, the CDR3 is TGTGCCAGCAGCTTTGGTCGCACAAGGTCAAAAGATTCACCCCTCCACTTT. Protein: CASSFGRTRSKDSPLHF. Drawing the rest from reference TRBV7-9 and TRBJ1-6, the complete variable domain is DTGVSQNPRHKITKRGQNVTFRCDPISEHNRLYWYRQTLGQGPEFLTYFQNEAQLEKSRLLSDRFSAERPKGSFSTLEIQRTEQGDSAMYLCASSFGRTRSKDSPLHFGNGTRLTVT.

V and J are TRBV4-1 and TRBJ2-5, with TRBD2 matching 10 bases. The CDR3 runs to 16 residues. Germline CDR1 is MGHRA and CDR2 is YSYEKL. V lost 0 bases to trimming and J lost 5 bases; unmatched junction nucleotides: 6. Written as DNA, the CDR3 is TGCGCCAGCAGCCAAGATAGGGGACTAGCGAGGGAGACCCAGTACTTC. This codes for CASSQDRGLARETQYF.

This clone appeared a few times. One end of the junction is discordant with germline, which a read error may explain. V and J are TRBV5-1 and TRBJ2-3; 8 bases agree with TRBD1. Per the germline V gene, CDR1 is SGHRS and CDR2 is YFSETQ. CDR3 length: 15 residues. CDR3 nucleotide sequence: TGTGCCAGCAGCTTGGAGGGACAGGCTCCCGATACGCAGTATTTT. It encodes CASSLEGQAPDTQYF.

V usage is TRBV6-5 and J usage is TRBJ1-6, with D tentatively TRBD1 (5 bases). Germline V gives CDR1 MNHEY, CDR2 SVGAGI. This CDR3 contains 16 residues. The V gene lost 4 bases and the J gene lost 3 bases, with 13 bases spanning the gap. CDR3 loop: CASSSTGRIYNSPLHF. The CDR3 DNA is TGTGCCAGCAGTTCTACAGGACGAATCTATAATTCACCCCTCCACTTT.

This clone came up a few times. The chain links TRBV4-3 to TRBJ2-7, with 7 bases that match TRBD2. Germline loops: CDR1 LGHNA, CDR2 YSLEER. Losses at the gene ends were 1 base for V and 2 bases for J; bases not matched to a gene: 5. The length of the CDR3 is 15 residues. The CDR3 sequence: CASSQGASGPYEQYF. CDR3 in DNA: TGCGCCAGCAGCCAAGGTGCTAGCGGACCCTACGAGCAGTACTTC.

This clone was picked up a small number of times. The V and J genes are TRBV30 and TRBJ1-6, with D uncertain. With 0 bases removed from V and 4 bases from J, the gap between germline ends came to 7 bases. CDR3 length: 14 residues. Germline V gene sequence: CDR1 GTSNPN, CDR2 SVGIG (reference sequence). The CDR3 loop reads CAWSVGQYNSPLHF. The DNA for the CDR3 is TGTGCCTGGAGTGTTGGGCAGTATAATTCACCCCTCCACTTT.